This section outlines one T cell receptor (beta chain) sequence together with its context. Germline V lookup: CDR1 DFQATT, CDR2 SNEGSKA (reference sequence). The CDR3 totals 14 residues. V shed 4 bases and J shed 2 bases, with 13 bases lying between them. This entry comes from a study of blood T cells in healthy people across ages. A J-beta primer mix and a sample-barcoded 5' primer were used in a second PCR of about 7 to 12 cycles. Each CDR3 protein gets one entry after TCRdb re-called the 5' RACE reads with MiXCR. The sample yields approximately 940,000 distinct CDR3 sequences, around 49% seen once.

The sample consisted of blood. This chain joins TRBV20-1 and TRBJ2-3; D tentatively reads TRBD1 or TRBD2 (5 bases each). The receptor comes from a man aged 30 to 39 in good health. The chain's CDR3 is CSAKNRDATDTQYF. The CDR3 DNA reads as TGCAGTGCTAAAAACCGGGACGCCACAGATACGCAGTATTTT.